This T cell receptor beta chain was retrieved from a study of T cell repertoires in cytomegalovirus infection (dated by TCRdb to about 2019). For context, the study as a whole: Peptide stimulations targeted recently identified HLA-C-restricted CMV epitopes, whose presentation resists viral immunomodulation, together with well-studied HLA-B-restricted epitopes. Donor HLA type was relevant to the analysis, as public TCR beta signatures indicated carriage of CMV infection together with the matching HLA type.

What the authors observed across the whole study: In both this cohort and an independent roughly 350-donor cohort, the cumulative frequency of public TCR beta family members distinguished carriers of CMV infection plus the relevant HLA type. In the ex vivo response, HLA-C-restricted CMV-specific TCR beta clonotypes were dominant, and in two of eight donors the single most frequent clonotype came from this HLA-C-restricted group.

Per the publication, the treatment or condition label means: in vitro stimulation with specific CMV peptide epitopes to enrich CMV-specific T cells. This clonotype was counted a few times. No antigen is known for it. It has no much larger one-base neighbor in the sample; base qualities were not kept. Taken from the germline V gene, the CDR1 and CDR2 loops are SGHTA and FQGNSA. The CDR3 runs 13 amino acids, cysteine and phenylalanine included. The sequence is cut down to CDR3 DNA, 39 bases in frame from base 1. Compared with germline, V lacks 5 bases and J lacks 9 bases; bases without a gene match: 6. The instrument was an Illumina HiSeq 1500. The raw public reads went through TCRdb reprocessing: fastp at Q25, MiXCR clone calling, in-frame beta chains kept. Rows are unified per CDR3 protein, each entry keeping the most common DNA and genes. The sample table contains roughly 500,000 distinct CDR3 sequences; only one count was recorded for about 33% of them. 15% to 20% of the sample is taken by the ten largest.

The sample was cultured PBMCs, taken from culture after CMV antigen stimulation. This TCR derives from a human donor in good health (CMV status not recorded). Some clones in this sample may be carry-over from other donors' samples. The V gene is TRBV7-2 and the J gene is TRBJ2-4; 8 central bases correspond to TRBD1. CDR3 loop: CASSRQGLSIQYF. The nucleotides read TGTGCCAGCAGCCGACAGGGGTTAAGCATTCAGTACTTC. The CDR3, completed at both ends by the reference TRBV7-2 and TRBJ2-4 genes, gives the full variable domain GAGVSQSPSNKVTEKGKDVELRCDPISGHTALYWYRQSLGQGLEFLIYFQGNSAPDKSGLPSDRFSAERTGGSVSTLTIQRTQQEDSAVYLCASSRQGLSIQYFGAGTRLSVL.